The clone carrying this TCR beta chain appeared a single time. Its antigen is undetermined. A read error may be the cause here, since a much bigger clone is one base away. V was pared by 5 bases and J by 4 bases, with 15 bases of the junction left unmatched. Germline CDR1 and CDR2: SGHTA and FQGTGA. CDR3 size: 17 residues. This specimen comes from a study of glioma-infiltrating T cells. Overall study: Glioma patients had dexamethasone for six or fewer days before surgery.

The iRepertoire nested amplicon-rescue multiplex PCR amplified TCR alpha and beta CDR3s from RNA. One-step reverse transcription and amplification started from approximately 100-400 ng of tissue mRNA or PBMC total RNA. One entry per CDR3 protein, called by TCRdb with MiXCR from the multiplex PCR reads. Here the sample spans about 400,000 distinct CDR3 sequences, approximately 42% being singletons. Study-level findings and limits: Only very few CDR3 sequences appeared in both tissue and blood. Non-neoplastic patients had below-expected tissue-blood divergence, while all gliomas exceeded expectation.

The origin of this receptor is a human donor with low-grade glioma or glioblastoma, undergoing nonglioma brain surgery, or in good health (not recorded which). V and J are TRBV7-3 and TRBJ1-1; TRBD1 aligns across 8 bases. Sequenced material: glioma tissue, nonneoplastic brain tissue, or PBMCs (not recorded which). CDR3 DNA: TGTGCCAGCAGCCCTCGGACAGGGAGGGGTTCGGGCACTGAAGCTTTCTTT. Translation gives CASSPRTGRGSGTEAFF.